This passage covers 10 T cell receptor beta chains from one sample sequenced in a study of blood T cell repertoires in COVID-19. Sequencing used immunoSEQ multiplex PCR; TCRdb keeps in-frame clones, though not all of them. The sample carries under 300,000 clones, about 83% recorded once. The source material was peripheral blood. The receptors shown here come from a man older than 75 with acute or convalescent COVID-19.

The chain couples TRBV2 to TRBJ2-2; 7 positions agree with TRBD1. V was clipped by 3 bases and J by 5 bases; unmatched bases: 3. This CDR3 comprises 14 residues. Per germline, CDR1 SNHLY and CDR2 FYNNEI. CDR3 in amino acids: CASSENRGTGELFF. CDR3 nucleotides: TGTGCCAGCAGTGAGAACAGGGGAACCGGGGAGCTGTTTTTT.

V gene TRBV6-5 combines with J gene TRBJ2-6, with 7 bases identical to TRBD1. Germline values: CDR1 MNHEY, CDR2 SVGAGI. V lost 9 bases, J lost 2 bases, and 1 base stayed unmatched. The CDR3 has 13 amino acids. The CDR3 loop reads CASTGAGANVLTF. The CDR3 region has the DNA TGTGCCAGTACAGGGGCTGGGGCCAACGTCCTGACTTTC.

The gene calls are TRBV5-1 and TRBJ1-1; no clear D. The CDR3 loop spans 15 amino acids. V was shortened by 1 base and J by 1 base, with 11 bases between the two germline ends. Per germline, CDR1 SGHRS and CDR2 YFSETQ. This CDR3 reads CASSLMVGRNTEAFF. CDR3 coding DNA: TGCGCCAGCAGCTTGATGGTTGGTAGGAACACTGAAGCTTTCTTT.

The V gene is TRBV10-3, the J gene TRBJ1-3; D uncertain. The CDR3 covers 17 residues. V lost 3 bases to trimming and J lost 3 bases, with 18 bases between them. CDR1 is ENHRY, CDR2 SYGVKD, per germline. CDR3 amino acids: CAISDSPMLSGGNTIYF. The CDR3 nucleotides read TGTGCCATCAGTGACTCCCCCATGTTGTCAGGTGGAAACACCATATATTTT.

The chain recombines TRBV4-1 with TRBJ2-7; D gene uncertain. This CDR3 region has 16 residues. Looked up from germline, CDR1 is MGHRA and CDR2 is YSYEKL. Between the trimmed V and J ends, which lost 0 bases and 3 bases, there was a span of 15 bases. The CDR3 region has the DNA TGCGCCAGCAGCCAAGAGAGAAGTCTGTCCTACTACGAGCAGTACTTC. This encodes CASSQERSLSYYEQYF.

The rearrangement links TRBV6-6 to TRBJ1-6; 8 nucleotides line up with TRBD1. The CDR3 spans 14 residues. With 6 bases clipped from V and 15 bases from J, the junction kept 13 bases outside the gene matches. Per germline, CDR1 MNHNY and CDR2 SVGAGI (reference sequence). In DNA form, the CDR3 reads TGTGCCAGCAGGTCCGCCGCAACAGGGGGTCGCCTCCACTTT. Its translation is CASRSAATGGRLHF.

The chain employs TRBV10-1 and TRBJ2-5, with D perhaps TRBD2 (6 bases). Trimming shortened V by 0 bases and J by 2 bases, and 10 bases separated the two germline ends. There are 15 residues in the CDR3. CDR1 and CDR2 (germline): WNHNN, SYGVQD (reference sequence). The CDR3 sequence: CASSESLGGQETQYF. DNA of the CDR3: TGCGCCAGCAGTGAGTCGTTGGGGGGACAAGAGACCCAGTACTTC.

This clone has just one count. The rearrangement joins TRBV19 to TRBJ2-7, with 12 bases identical to TRBD1. V shed 7 bases and J 2 bases; nucleotides not matched to a gene: 6. The CDR3 is 15 amino acids. CDR1 is LNHDA, CDR2 SQIVND, per germline (reference sequence). Here the CDR3 reads CASNPGQGATYEQYF. CDR3 DNA: TGTGCCAGTAATCCGGGACAGGGGGCAACCTACGAGCAGTACTTC. Full variable domain (remainder filled in from reference TRBV19 and TRBJ2-7): DGGITQSPKYLFRKEGQNVTLSCEQNLNHDAMYWYRQDPGQGLRLIYYSQIVNDFQKGDIAEGYSVSREKKESFPLTVTSAQKNPTAFYLCASNPGQGATYEQYFGPGTRLTVT.

This clone was counted between two and nine times. This rearrangement joins TRBV10-3 to TRBJ2-1, with D tentatively TRBD2 (5 bases). Germline values: CDR1 ENHRY, CDR2 SYGVKD. The CDR3 consists of 14 residues. V lost 11 bases, J lost 5 bases, and 19 bases lay in between. For the CDR3, the DNA is TGTGCCTTGCGGAGCTCCGACGGGAACAATGAGCAGTTCTTC. It is translated as CALRSSDGNNEQFF.

The V and J genes are TRBV3-1 (or the pseudogene TRBV3-2) and TRBJ1-5; tentatively, D is TRBD1 (6 bases). V dropped 8 bases and J dropped 1 base, with 15 bases sitting between them. The germline gives CDR1 LGHDT, CDR2 YNNKEL (reference sequence). This CDR3 contains 15 residues. CDR3 amino acids: CASGPGHQSNQPQHF. DNA of the CDR3: TGTGCCAGCGGCCCGGGACACCAAAGCAATCAGCCCCAGCATTTT.